This is a list of T cell receptor beta chains from one sample in a study of glioma-infiltrating T cells. One entry per CDR3 protein results from TCRdb running MiXCR on the multiplex PCR reads. This sample has about 130,000 distinct CDR3 sequences, with around 23% found just once. Sequenced input: glioma tissue, nonneoplastic brain tissue, or PBMCs (not recorded which). These receptors all come from a human donor with low-grade glioma or glioblastoma, undergoing nonglioma brain surgery, or in good health (not recorded which). Each CDR3 is given with its conserved first and last residue. A D gene is named only where the DNA matches it firmly. For some rows the clone size is stated as once, few or many, or as a class when expanded; others skip it.

j_gene: TRBJ2-7; abundance: few; v_gene: TRBV5-1; d_gene: .; CDR3aa: CASSLEDRSLNEQYF; CDR3nt: TGCGCCAGCAGCTTGGAAGACAGAAGTCTCAACGAGCAGTACTTC
j_gene: TRBJ2-3; abundance: .; v_gene: TRBV11-1; d_gene: .; CDR3aa: CASSQGPRYTDTQYF; CDR3nt: TGTGCCAGCAGCCAAGGGCCTCGATACACAGATACGCAGTATTTT
j_gene: TRBJ2-1; abundance: .; v_gene: TRBV11-1; d_gene: TRBD2; CDR3aa: CASSHGGEGLAGGPEFF; CDR3nt: TGTGCCAGCAGCCACGGCGGCGAGGGACTAGCGGGAGGGCCGGAGTTCTTC
j_gene: TRBJ2-3; abundance: many; v_gene: TRBV9; d_gene: TRBD2; CDR3aa: CASSVLSGRAADTQYF; CDR3nt: TGTGCCAGCAGCGTGCTTAGCGGGAGGGCCGCAGATACGCAGTATTTT
j_gene: TRBJ2-1; abundance: .; v_gene: TRBV2; d_gene: TRBD2; CDR3aa: CASLDGTSGRHEQFF; CDR3nt: TGTGCCAGCCTGGACGGGACTAGCGGGAGACATGAGCAGTTCTTC
j_gene: TRBJ2-7; abundance: many; v_gene: TRBV20-1; d_gene: TRBD1; CDR3aa: CSAEGQGSNSYEQYF; CDR3nt: TGCAGTGCAGAAGGACAGGGGTCAAACTCCTACGAGCAGTACTTC
j_gene: TRBJ2-1; abundance: .; v_gene: TRBV7-6; d_gene: .; CDR3aa: CASSRVPGLLTGERGNEQFF; CDR3nt: TGTGCCAGCAGCCGGGTGCCCGGGTTACTAACGGGAGAGAGAGGCAATGAGCAGTTCTTC
j_gene: TRBJ1-1; abundance: .; v_gene: TRBV20-1; d_gene: TRBD1; CDR3aa: CSANGQGNTEAFF; CDR3nt: TGCAGTGCAAACGGACAGGGTAACACTGAAGCTTTCTTT
j_gene: TRBJ2-7; abundance: few; v_gene: TRBV9; d_gene: TRBD1; CDR3aa: CASSPWTGHYEQYF; CDR3nt: TGTGCCAGCAGCCCTTGGACAGGTCACTACGAGCAGTACTTC
j_gene: TRBJ2-1; abundance: .; v_gene: TRBV29-1; d_gene: .; CDR3aa: CSGQGGLANNEQFF; CDR3nt: TGCAGCGGACAGGGGGGACTAGCGAACAATGAGCAGTTCTTC
j_gene: TRBJ1-2; abundance: few; v_gene: TRBV29-1; d_gene: TRBD1; CDR3aa: CSVGTGSYGYTF; CDR3nt: TGCAGCGTTGGGACAGGGTCCTATGGCTACACCTTC
j_gene: TRBJ2-3; abundance: many; v_gene: TRBV4-3; d_gene: .; CDR3aa: CASSQGQFYTDTQYF; CDR3nt: TGCGCCAGCAGCCAAGGGCAGTTTTACACAGATACGCAGTATTTT
j_gene: TRBJ2-7; abundance: many; v_gene: TRBV6-1; d_gene: .; CDR3aa: CASLPDGGRRHEQYF; CDR3nt: TGTGCCAGCTTACCCGATGGGGGTCGGCGTCACGAGCAGTACTTC
j_gene: TRBJ1-3; abundance: many; v_gene: TRBV7-2; d_gene: .; CDR3aa: CASSPQRGVRGNTIYF; CDR3nt: TGTGCCAGCAGCCCCCAACGCGGGGTACGTGGAAACACCATATATTTT
j_gene: TRBJ2-3; abundance: many; v_gene: TRBV10-2; d_gene: .; CDR3aa: CASSVATILTDTQYF; CDR3nt: TGCGCCAGCAGTGTCGCAACGATCCTCACAGATACGCAGTATTTT
j_gene: TRBJ2-1; abundance: .; v_gene: TRBV7-9; d_gene: TRBD1; CDR3aa: CASSLRDRGPEQFF; CDR3nt: TGTGCCAGCAGCTTAAGGGACAGGGGGCCTGAGCAGTTCTTC
j_gene: TRBJ2-1; abundance: many; v_gene: TRBV4-3; d_gene: .; CDR3aa: CASSQEGGWTDQGYNEQFF; CDR3nt: TGCGCCAGCAGCCAAGAAGGTGGTTGGACAGACCAAGGGTACAATGAGCAGTTCTTC
j_gene: TRBJ2-1; abundance: few; v_gene: TRBV12-3/TRBV12-4; d_gene: .; CDR3aa: CASSLTGKDEQFF; CDR3nt: TGTGCCAGCAGTCTAACCGGGAAAGATGAGCAGTTCTTC
j_gene: TRBJ1-5; abundance: many; v_gene: TRBV2; d_gene: .; CDR3aa: CASSEGPGDNNQPQHF; CDR3nt: TGTGCCAGCAGTGAAGGGCCGGGAGATAACAATCAGCCCCAGCATTTT
j_gene: TRBJ1-1; abundance: many; v_gene: TRBV7-2; d_gene: .; CDR3aa: CASSLGRWSTEAFF; CDR3nt: TGTGCCAGCAGCTTGGGACGGTGGAGCACTGAAGCTTTCTTT
j_gene: TRBJ2-7; abundance: many; v_gene: TRBV14; d_gene: .; CDR3aa: CASSPRWAYEQYF; CDR3nt: TGTGCCAGCAGCCCCCGCTGGGCATACGAGCAGTACTTC
j_gene: TRBJ1-1; abundance: .; v_gene: TRBV11-2; d_gene: TRBD1; CDR3aa: CASRDPGQRNAEAFF; CDR3nt: TGTGCCAGCAGGGATCCGGGACAGCGGAACGCTGAAGCTTTCTTT
j_gene: TRBJ2-1; abundance: .; v_gene: TRBV11-1; d_gene: TRBD1; CDR3aa: CASRGRGNEQFF; CDR3nt: TGTGCCAGCAGAGGCAGGGGGAATGAGCAGTTCTTC
j_gene: TRBJ2-1; abundance: .; v_gene: TRBV7-9; d_gene: .; CDR3aa: CAFGISLFNEQFF; CDR3nt: TGTGCCTTTGGGATTTCACTATTCAATGAGCAGTTCTTC
j_gene: TRBJ2-1; abundance: few; v_gene: TRBV19; d_gene: .; CDR3aa: CASSIQARQTTKNEQFF; CDR3nt: TGTGCCAGTAGTATACAGGCTCGCCAGACTACTAAAAATGAGCAGTTCTTC
j_gene: TRBJ2-1; abundance: .; v_gene: TRBV29-1; d_gene: .; CDR3aa: CSVRPDNEQFF; CDR3nt: TGCAGCGTTAGACCAGACAATGAGCAGTTCTTC
j_gene: TRBJ2-7; abundance: few; v_gene: TRBV5-4; d_gene: .; CDR3aa: CASSSEAGPYEQYF; CDR3nt: TGTGCCAGCAGTTCTGAAGCGGGCCCCTACGAGCAGTACTTC